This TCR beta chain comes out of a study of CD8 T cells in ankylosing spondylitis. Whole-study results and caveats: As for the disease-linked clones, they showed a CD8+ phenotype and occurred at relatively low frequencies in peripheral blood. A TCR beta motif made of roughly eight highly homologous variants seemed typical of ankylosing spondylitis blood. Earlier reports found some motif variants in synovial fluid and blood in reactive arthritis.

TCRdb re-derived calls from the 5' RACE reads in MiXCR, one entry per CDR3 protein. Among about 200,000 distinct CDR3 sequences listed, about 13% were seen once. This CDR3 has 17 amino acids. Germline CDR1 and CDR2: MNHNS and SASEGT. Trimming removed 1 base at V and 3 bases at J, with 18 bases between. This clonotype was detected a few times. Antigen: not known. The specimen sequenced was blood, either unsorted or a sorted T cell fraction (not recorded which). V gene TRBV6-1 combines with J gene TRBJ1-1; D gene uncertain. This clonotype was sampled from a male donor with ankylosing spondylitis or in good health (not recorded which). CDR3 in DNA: TGTGCCAGCAGTGAAGAGATGGACGGTATGGGATACACTGAAGCTTTCTTT. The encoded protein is CASSEEMDGMGYTEAFF.